The sequence of this T cell receptor beta chain was determined in a study of T-cell memory formation after mild COVID-19. Findings and caveats of the study: Clones that got smaller from day 15 to 85 had even CD4/CD8, while clones growing later tipped toward CD4+.

Using its own MiXCR run on the 5' RACE reads, TCRdb lists one record per CDR3 protein. The repertoire has around 160,000 distinct CDR3 sequences, approximately 10% of them found once; the top ten carry 3.5% to 4%. Turning to this clonotype: Its specificity is not known.

Germline V CDR1 and CDR2: MNHNY, SVGAGI (reference sequence). The CDR3 sequence is 10 residues long. Trimming shortened V by 8 bases and J by 6 bases, and 7 bases separated the two germline ends. This chain connects TRBV6-6 to TRBJ1-2; D gene ambiguous. Source material: PBMCs or a T cell subset sorted from them (not recorded which). This TCR derives from a young man who had mild COVID-19 (a few samples of this study predate the infection). Cell type and time point are not known. CDR3 region: CASFSNGYTF. CDR3 in DNA: TGTGCCAGCTTCTCTAATGGCTACACCTTC.